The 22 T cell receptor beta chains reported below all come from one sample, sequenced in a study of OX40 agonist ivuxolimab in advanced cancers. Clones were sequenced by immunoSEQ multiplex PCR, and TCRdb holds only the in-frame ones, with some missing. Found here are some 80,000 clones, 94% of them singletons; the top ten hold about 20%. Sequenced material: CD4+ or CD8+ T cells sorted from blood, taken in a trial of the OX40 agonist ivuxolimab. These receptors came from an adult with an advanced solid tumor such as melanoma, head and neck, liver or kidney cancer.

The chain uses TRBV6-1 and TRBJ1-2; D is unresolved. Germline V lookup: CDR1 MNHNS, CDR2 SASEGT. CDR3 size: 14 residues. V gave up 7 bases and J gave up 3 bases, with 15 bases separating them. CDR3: CASMKGYSDYGYTF. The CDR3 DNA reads TGTGCCAGCATGAAGGGATATTCCGACTATGGCTACACCTTC.

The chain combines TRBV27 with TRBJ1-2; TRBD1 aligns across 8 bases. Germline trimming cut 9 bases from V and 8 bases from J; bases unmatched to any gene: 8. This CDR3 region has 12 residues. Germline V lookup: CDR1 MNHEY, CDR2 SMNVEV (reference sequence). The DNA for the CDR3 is TGTGCCAGTTTCCGACAGGGGTGGGGCTACACCTTC. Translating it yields CASFRQGWGYTF.

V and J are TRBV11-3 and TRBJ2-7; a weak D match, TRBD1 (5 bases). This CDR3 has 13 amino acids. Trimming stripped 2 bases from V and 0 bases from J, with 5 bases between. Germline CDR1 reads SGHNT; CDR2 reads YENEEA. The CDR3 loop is CASSLQGSYEQYF. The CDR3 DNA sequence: TGTGCCAGCAGCTTACAGGGCTCCTACGAGCAGTACTTC.

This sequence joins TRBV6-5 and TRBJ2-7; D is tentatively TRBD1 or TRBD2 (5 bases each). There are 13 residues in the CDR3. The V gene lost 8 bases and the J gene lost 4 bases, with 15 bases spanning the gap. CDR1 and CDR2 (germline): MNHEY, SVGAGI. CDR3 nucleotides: TGTGCCAGCGCATCGGGGCGCGGGTACGAGCAGTACTTC. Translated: CASASGRGYEQYF.

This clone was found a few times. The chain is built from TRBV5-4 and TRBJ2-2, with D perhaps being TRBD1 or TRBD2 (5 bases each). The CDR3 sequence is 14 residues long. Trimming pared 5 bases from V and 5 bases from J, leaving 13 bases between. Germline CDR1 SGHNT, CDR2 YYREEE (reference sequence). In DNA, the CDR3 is TGTGCCAGCAGTAACCGTTGGGGGACCGGGGAGCTGTTTTTT. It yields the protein CASSNRWGTGELFF.

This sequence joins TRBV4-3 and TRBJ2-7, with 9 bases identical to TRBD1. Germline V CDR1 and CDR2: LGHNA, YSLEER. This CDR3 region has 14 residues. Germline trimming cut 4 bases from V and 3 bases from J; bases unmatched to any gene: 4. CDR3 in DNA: TGCGCCAGCAGCCTTGGGACAGGGCGCTACGAGCAGTACTTC. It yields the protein CASSLGTGRYEQYF.

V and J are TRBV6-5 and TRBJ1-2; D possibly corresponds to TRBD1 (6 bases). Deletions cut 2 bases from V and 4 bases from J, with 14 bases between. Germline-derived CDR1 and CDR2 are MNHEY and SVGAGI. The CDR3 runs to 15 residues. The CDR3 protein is CASSYSGGARYGYTF. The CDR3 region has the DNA TGTGCCAGCAGTTACAGCGGGGGCGCGCGCTATGGCTACACCTTC.

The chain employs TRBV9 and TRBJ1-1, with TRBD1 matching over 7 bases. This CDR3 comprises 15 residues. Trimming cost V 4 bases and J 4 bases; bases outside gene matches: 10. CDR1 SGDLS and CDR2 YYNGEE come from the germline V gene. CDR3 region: CASSPRDRASTEAFF. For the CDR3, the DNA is TGTGCCAGCAGCCCCCGAGACAGGGCGAGCACTGAAGCTTTCTTT.

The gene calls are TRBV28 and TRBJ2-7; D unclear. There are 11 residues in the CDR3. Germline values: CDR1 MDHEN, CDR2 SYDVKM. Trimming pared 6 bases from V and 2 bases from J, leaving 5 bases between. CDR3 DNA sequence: TGTGCCAGCAGCCAAACCTACGAGCAGTACTTC. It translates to CASSQTYEQYF.

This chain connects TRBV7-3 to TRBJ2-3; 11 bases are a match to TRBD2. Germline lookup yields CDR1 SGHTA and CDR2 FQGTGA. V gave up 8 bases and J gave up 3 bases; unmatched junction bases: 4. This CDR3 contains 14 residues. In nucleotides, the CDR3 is TGTGCCAGCTCCCTAGCGGGAGGAACAGATACGCAGTATTTT. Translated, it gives CASSLAGGTDTQYF.

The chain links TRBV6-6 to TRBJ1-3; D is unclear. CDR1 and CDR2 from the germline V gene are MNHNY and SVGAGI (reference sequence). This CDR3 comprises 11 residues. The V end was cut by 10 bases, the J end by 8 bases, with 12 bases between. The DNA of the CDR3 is TGTGCCACCACCCCCGGATACACCATATATTTT. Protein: CATTPGYTIYF.

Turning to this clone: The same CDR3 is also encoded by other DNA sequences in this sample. As DNA, the CDR3 is TGCGCCAGCAGCCAAGAGCGGGAATACGAGCAGTACTTC. Translation: CASSQEREYEQYF. The chain employs TRBV4-3 and TRBJ2-7; possible D gene TRBD2, 6 bases. Per the germline V gene, CDR1 is LGHNA and CDR2 is YSLEER. CDR3 length: 13 residues. The V gene lost 0 bases and the J gene lost 4 bases, with 7 bases spanning the gap.

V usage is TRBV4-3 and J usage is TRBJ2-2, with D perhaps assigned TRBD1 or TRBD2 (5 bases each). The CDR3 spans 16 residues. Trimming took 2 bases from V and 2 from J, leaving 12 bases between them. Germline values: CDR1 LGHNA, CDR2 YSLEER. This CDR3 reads CASSQSPGPNTGELFF. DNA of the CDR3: TGCGCCAGCAGCCAATCACCGGGACCTAACACCGGGGAGCTGTTTTTT.

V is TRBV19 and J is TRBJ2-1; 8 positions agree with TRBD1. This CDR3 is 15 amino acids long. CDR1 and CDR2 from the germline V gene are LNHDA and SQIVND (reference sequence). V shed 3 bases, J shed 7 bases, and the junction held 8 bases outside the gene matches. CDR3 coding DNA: TGTGCCAGTAGTATTTTAGGACAGGGATGGAATGAGCAGTTCTTC. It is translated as CASSILGQGWNEQFF.

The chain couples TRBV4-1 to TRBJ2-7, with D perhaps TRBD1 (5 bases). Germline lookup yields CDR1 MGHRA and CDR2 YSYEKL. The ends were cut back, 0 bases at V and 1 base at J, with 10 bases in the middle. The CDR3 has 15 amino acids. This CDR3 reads CASSQEQDPSYEQYF. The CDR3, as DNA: TGCGCCAGCAGCCAAGAACAGGATCCGTCCTACGAGCAGTACTTC.

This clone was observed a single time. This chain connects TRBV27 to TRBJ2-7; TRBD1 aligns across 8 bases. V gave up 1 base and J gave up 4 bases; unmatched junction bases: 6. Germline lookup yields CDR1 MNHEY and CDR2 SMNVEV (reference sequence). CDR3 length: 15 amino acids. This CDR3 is CASSLLGTGKYEQYF. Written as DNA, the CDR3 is TGTGCCAGCAGTTTATTAGGGACAGGTAAATACGAGCAGTACTTC.

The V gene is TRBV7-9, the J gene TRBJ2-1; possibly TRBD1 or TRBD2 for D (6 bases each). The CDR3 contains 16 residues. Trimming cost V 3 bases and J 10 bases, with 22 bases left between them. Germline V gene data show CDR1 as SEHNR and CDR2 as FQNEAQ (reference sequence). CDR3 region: CASSFTWGDMEGEQFF. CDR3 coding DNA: TGTGCCAGCAGCTTCACCTGGGGGGACATGGAAGGGGAGCAGTTCTTC.

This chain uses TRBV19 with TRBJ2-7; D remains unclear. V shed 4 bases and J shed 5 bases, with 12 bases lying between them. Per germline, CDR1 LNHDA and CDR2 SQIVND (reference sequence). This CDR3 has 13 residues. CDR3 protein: CASSRGSRDEQYF. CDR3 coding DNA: TGTGCCAGTAGTAGAGGTAGTCGGGACGAGCAGTACTTC.

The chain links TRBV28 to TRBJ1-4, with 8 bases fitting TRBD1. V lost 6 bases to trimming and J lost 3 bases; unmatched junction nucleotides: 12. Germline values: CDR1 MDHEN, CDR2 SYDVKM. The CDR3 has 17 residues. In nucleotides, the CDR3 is TGTGCCAGCAGAGCGATCGATCAGGGGGCGTCTAATGAAAAACTGTTTTTT. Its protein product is CASRAIDQGASNEKLFF.

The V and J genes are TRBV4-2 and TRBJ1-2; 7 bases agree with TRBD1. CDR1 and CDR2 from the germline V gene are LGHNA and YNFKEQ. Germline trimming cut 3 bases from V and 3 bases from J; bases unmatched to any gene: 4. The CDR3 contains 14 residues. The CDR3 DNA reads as TGTGCCAGCAGCCAGGAGGGACAGTACTATGGCTACACCTTC. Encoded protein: CASSQEGQYYGYTF.

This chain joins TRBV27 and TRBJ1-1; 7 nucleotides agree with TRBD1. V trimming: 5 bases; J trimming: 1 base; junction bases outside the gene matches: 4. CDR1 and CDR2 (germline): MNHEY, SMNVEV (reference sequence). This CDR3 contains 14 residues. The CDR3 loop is CASSPGTENTEAFF. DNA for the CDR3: TGTGCCAGCAGTCCCGGGACAGAGAACACTGAAGCTTTCTTT.

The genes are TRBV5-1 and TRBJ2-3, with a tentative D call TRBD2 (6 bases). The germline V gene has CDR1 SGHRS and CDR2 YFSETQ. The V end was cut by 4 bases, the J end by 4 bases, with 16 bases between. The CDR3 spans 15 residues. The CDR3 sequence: CASSDGGFGADTQYF. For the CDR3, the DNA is TGCGCCAGCAGCGATGGGGGGTTCGGTGCAGATACGCAGTATTTT.